The 18 T cell receptor beta chains below all came from one sample that was sequenced in a study of blood T cell repertoires in COVID-19. Clones were read by immunoSEQ multiplex PCR, and TCRdb kept only the in-frame ones, dropping some. This table has approximately 200,000 clones, 80% to 85% appearing once. The specimen sequenced was peripheral blood. The receptor set was obtained from a woman older than 75 with COVID-19, enrolled during active disease.

The chain links TRBV12-3 or TRBV12-4 to TRBJ2-7; 7 nucleotides match TRBD1. This CDR3 spans 13 amino acids. The ends lost 5 bases at V and 3 bases at J; junction bases unmatched: 4. CDR3 DNA sequence: TGTGCCAGCAGTCCCGGGACAGTCTACGAGCAGTACTTC. Protein product: CASSPGTVYEQYF.

The chain uses TRBV7-2 and TRBJ2-5; 9 nucleotides agree with TRBD2. This CDR3 has 14 amino acids. Trimming removed 7 bases from V and 2 bases from J; junction bases left unmatched: 5. Germline values: CDR1 SGHTA, CDR2 FQGNSA. The CDR3 loop is CASKTSGRQETQYF. In DNA form, the CDR3 reads TGTGCCAGCAAAACTAGCGGGCGACAAGAGACCCAGTACTTC.

The chain uses TRBV5-1 and TRBJ2-1; D ambiguous. Germline V gene sequence: CDR1 SGHRS, CDR2 YFSETQ. V lost 5 bases and J lost 0, with 12 bases in between. This CDR3 region has 15 residues. The CDR3 loop reads CASRYWPGSYNEQFF. DNA of the CDR3: TGCGCCAGCAGGTACTGGCCGGGCTCCTACAATGAGCAGTTCTTC.

The chain recombines TRBV5-1 with TRBJ2-5, with TRBD2 matching over 8 bases. The junction had 12 bases not matched to a gene; V was cut back by 4 bases and J by 4 bases. Germline values: CDR1 SGHRS, CDR2 YFSETQ. The CDR3 loop spans 16 amino acids. The CDR3 sequence is CASSTLPAGAGETQYF. The DNA for the CDR3 is TGCGCCAGCAGCACCCTCCCAGCGGGAGCAGGAGAGACCCAGTACTTC.

CDR3 sequence (DNA): TGTGCCAGCACTCCGGGGGGGACCGGGGCCAACGTCCTGACTTTC. It translates to CASTPGGTGANVLTF. The gene calls are TRBV6-5 and TRBJ2-6; 8 bases align to TRBD2. V dropped 7 bases and J dropped 4; count of bases not matched to a gene: 6. Germline V gives CDR1 MNHEY, CDR2 SVGAGI. The CDR3 has 15 residues.

This chain joins TRBV19 and TRBJ2-3, with TRBD1 identical over 7 bases. CDR1 and CDR2 from the germline V gene are LNHDA and SQIVND (reference sequence). V lost 4 bases and J lost 4; bases outside the gene matches: 11. The CDR3 has 16 residues. CDR3 sequence reads: CASSTTPGQRADTQYF. CDR3 coding DNA: TGTGCCAGTAGTACAACACCGGGACAGAGAGCAGATACGCAGTATTTT.

The chain couples TRBV27 to TRBJ2-5; 13 nucleotides agree with TRBD2. In germline, CDR1 is MNHEY, CDR2 SMNVEV (reference sequence). The junction had 5 bases not matched to a gene; V was cut back by 2 bases and J by 2 bases. This CDR3 comprises 17 residues. The chain's CDR3 is CASSLEWGLAGQETQYF. For the CDR3, the DNA is TGTGCCAGCAGTTTAGAATGGGGACTAGCGGGGCAAGAGACCCAGTACTTC.

This chain links TRBV15 with TRBJ2-7, with 8 positions matching TRBD1. V shed 1 base and J 2 bases; nucleotides not matched to a gene: 4. Germline V gene data show CDR1 as LNHNV and CDR2 as YYDKDF (reference sequence). This CDR3 has 15 amino acids. The DNA for the CDR3 is TGTGCCACCAGCAGAGGGGGACAGGTCGCCTACGAGCAGTACTTC. Protein sequence: CATSRGGQVAYEQYF.

The chain couples TRBV4-3 to TRBJ1-2, with TRBD1 matching over 8 bases. J lost 10 bases, V lost 4 bases, and 8 bases had no gene match. The CDR3 contains 13 residues. Germline CDR1 is LGHNA and CDR2 is YSLEER. CDR3 loop: CASSPGTGLIYTF. The CDR3 DNA reads TGCGCCAGCAGCCCCGGGACAGGTCTTATCTACACCTTC.

This chain uses TRBV7-9 with TRBJ2-5; no definite D call. Germline CDR1 and CDR2: SEHNR and FQNEAQ (reference sequence). This CDR3 has 12 residues. With 4 bases removed from V and 5 bases from J, the gap between germline ends came to 8 bases. The CDR3 reads CASSWSIETQYF. In DNA, the CDR3 is TGTGCCAGCAGCTGGAGTATCGAGACCCAGTACTTC.

The chain links TRBV27 to TRBJ2-7; TRBD1 matches at 8 bases. In germline, CDR1 is MNHEY, CDR2 SMNVEV (reference sequence). The trim removed 0 bases at V and 6 bases at J, leaving 13 bases unmatched. The length of the CDR3 is 17 residues. CDR3 in amino acids: CASSLSGQVSRIGEQYF. CDR3 nucleotides: TGTGCCAGCAGTTTATCGGGACAGGTATCCCGTATTGGCGAGCAGTACTTC.

V is TRBV4-2 and J is TRBJ2-7, with 10 bases fitting TRBD2. The CDR3 covers 16 residues. The ends lost 3 bases at V and 7 bases at J; junction bases unmatched: 12. Germline V gene data show CDR1 as LGHNA and CDR2 as YNFKEQ. The CDR3 loop reads CASSHIMLAGEWEQYF. The CDR3 nucleotides are TGTGCCAGCAGCCACATAATGCTAGCGGGAGAGTGGGAGCAGTACTTC.

The V call is TRBV13, the J call TRBJ1-1; maybe TRBD1 (5 bases). Trimming left V 5 bases short and J 4 bases short, with 17 bases between. Germline V CDR1 and CDR2: PRHDT, FYEKMQ (reference sequence). This CDR3 is built from 15 residues. CDR3 in DNA: TGTGCCAGCAGCCCAACCGGGGGAGTGCGCACTGAAGCTTTCTTT. The encoded protein is CASSPTGGVRTEAFF.

The V and J genes are TRBV5-4 and TRBJ2-3; D is unresolved. CDR1 and CDR2 (germline): SGHNT, YYREEE (reference sequence). Trimming left V 0 bases short and J 2 bases short, with 10 bases between. This CDR3 spans 15 amino acids. CDR3 nucleotide sequence: TGTGCCAGCAGCTTGGATGTCAGGAACACAGATACGCAGTATTTT. It is translated as CASSLDVRNTDTQYF.

This chain links TRBV6-2 or TRBV6-3 with TRBJ2-5; 12 positions match TRBD2. The trim removed 4 bases at V and 4 bases at J, leaving 4 bases unmatched. The germline V gene encodes CDR1 MNHEY and CDR2 SVGEGT. This CDR3 is built from 15 residues. The DNA for the CDR3 is TGTGCCAGCAGTTCCCCGGGACTAGCGGGAGAGACCCAGTACTTC. This gives the protein CASSSPGLAGETQYF.

This clone is a singleton in its sample. This chain joins TRBV10-3 and TRBJ1-2; 7 nucleotides align to TRBD1. The CDR3 spans 14 residues. The ends lost 6 bases at V and 6 bases at J; junction bases unmatched: 10. Germline values: CDR1 ENHRY, CDR2 SYGVKD. The DNA of the CDR3 is TGTGCCATCAGCCGGGACAGAGATAGGGATGGCTACACCTTC. This gives the protein CAISRDRDRDGYTF.

This rearrangement joins TRBV7-9 to TRBJ2-1; D possibly corresponds to TRBD2 (5 bases). The germline V gene encodes CDR1 SEHNR and CDR2 FQNEAQ (reference sequence). The CDR3 has 14 amino acids. Trimming took off 1 base at V and 6 bases at J, with 10 bases between the two ends. CDR3 coding DNA: TGTGCCAGCAGCTTAGATCCGGGAATCAATGAGCAGTTCTTC. This translates into CASSLDPGINEQFF.

The genes are TRBV12-3 or TRBV12-4 and TRBJ2-2; D may be TRBD1 (6 bases). This CDR3 is built from 13 residues. V lost 7 bases to trimming and J lost 7 bases, with 13 bases between them. The CDR3 bases are TGTGCCAGCACCCACAGGGAGAACGGGGAGCTGTTTTTT. It codes for CASTHRENGELFF.